This T cell receptor (beta chain) was captured by sequencing in a study of Tregs in tolerant kidney transplant recipients. TCRdb keeps only in-frame clones here, not all; method: immunoSEQ multiplex PCR. The sample contains about 240,000 clones, approximately 83% of which appear only once. Only one count was recorded for this clone. Its target is not known. Unstimulated Tregs (CD4+CD25+CD127-) and CD4+CD25- non-Tregs were sorted from PBMCs. In germline, CDR1 is SGHTA, CDR2 FQGNSA. Trimming left V 5 bases short and J 4 bases short, with 23 bases between. There are 18 residues in the CDR3. Study findings and constraints: The small number of patients limits these findings pending further validation.

The sequenced sample was CD4+ T cells from blood. The clonotype was recovered from a human donor in good health. The chain links TRBV7-2 to TRBJ2-2, with a weak D call TRBD2 (5 bases). CDR3 loop: CASSRKTLGPGGTGELFF. The CDR3 coding sequence is TGTGCCAGCAGCCGCAAGACGTTAGGCCCCGGAGGCACCGGGGAGCTGTTTTTT.